The source of this T cell receptor beta chain is a study of blood T cell repertoires in COVID-19. The repertoire was sequenced with immunoSEQ multiplex PCR; TCRdb's copy has only in-frame clones and lacks some. The table has around 55,000 clones, approximately 85% seen once. The CDR3 extends over 19 amino acids. The germline V gene encodes CDR1 MNHEY and CDR2 SVGEGT. Trimming took 0 bases from V and 8 from J; bases not matched to a gene: 17. The chain employs TRBV6-2 or TRBV6-3 and TRBJ2-1; 9 nucleotides agree with TRBD2. This clonotype was obtained from a human donor in a cohort sampled during active COVID-19. The specimen was peripheral blood. As DNA, the CDR3 is TGTGCCAGCAGTTACTCCCGACTAGCGGAGAGTGGCTTGGTGGATGAGCAGTTCTTC. Residues: CASSYSRLAESGLVDEQFF.